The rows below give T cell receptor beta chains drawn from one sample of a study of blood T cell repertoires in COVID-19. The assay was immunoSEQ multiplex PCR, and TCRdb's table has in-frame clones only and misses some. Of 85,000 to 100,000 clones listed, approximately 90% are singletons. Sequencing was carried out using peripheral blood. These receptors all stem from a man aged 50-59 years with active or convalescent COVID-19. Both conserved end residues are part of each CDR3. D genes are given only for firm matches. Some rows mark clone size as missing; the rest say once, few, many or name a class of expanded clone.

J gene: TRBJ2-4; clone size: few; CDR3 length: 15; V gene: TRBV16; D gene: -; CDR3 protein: CASSQQGIAKNIQYF; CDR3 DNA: TGTGCCAGCAGCCAACAGGGGATAGCCAAAAACATTCAGTACTTC
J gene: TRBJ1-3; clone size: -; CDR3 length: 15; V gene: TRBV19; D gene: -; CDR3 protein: CASRTDRHSGNTIYF; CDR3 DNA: TGTGCCAGTAGGACCGACAGGCACTCTGGAAACACCATATATTTT
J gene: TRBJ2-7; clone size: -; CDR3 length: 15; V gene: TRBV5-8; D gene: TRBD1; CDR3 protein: CASSPGQGATYEQYF; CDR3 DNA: TGTGCCAGCAGCCCCGGACAGGGGGCTACCTACGAGCAGTACTTC
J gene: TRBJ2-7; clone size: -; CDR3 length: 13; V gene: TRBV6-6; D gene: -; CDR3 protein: CASVGAVGDRKYF; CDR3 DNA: TGTGCCAGCGTGGGGGCCGTGGGGGATCGGAAGTACTTC
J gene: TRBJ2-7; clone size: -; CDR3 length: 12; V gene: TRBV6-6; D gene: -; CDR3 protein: CASSMTPYEQYF; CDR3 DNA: TGTGCCAGCAGCATGACACCCTACGAGCAGTACTTC
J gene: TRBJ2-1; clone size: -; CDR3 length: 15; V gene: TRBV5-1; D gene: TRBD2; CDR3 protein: CASSFGLAGVNEQFF; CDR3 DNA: TGCGCCAGCAGCTTCGGACTAGCGGGAGTCAATGAGCAGTTCTTC
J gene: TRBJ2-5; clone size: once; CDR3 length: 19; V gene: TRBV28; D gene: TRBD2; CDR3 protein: CASSTPHASSGEGPETQYF; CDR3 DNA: TGTGCCAGCAGTACGCCCCACGCCTCTAGCGGGGAGGGGCCAGAGACCCAGTACTTC
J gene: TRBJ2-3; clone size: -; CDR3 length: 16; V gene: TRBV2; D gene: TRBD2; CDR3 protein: CASSVLVSGSTDTQYF; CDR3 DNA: TGTGCCAGCAGTGTATTAGTAAGCGGGAGTACAGATACGCAGTATTTT
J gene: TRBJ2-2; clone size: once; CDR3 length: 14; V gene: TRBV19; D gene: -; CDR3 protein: CASSALRTTGELFF; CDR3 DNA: TGTGCCAGTAGTGCGCTTCGAACCACCGGGGAGCTGTTTTTT
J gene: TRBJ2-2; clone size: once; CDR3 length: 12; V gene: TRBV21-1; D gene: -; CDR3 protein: CASSYGTGELFF; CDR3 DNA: TGTGCCAGCAGCTACGGCACCGGGGAGCTGTTTTTT
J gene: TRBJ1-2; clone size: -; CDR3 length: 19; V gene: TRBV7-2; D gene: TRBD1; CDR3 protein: CASSATRDSLRARLSGYTF; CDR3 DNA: TGTGCCAGCAGCGCTACGAGGGACAGTTTAAGGGCCAGACTCTCTGGCTACACCTTC
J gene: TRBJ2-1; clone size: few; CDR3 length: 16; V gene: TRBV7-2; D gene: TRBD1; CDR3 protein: CASSLRGQGAYNEQFF; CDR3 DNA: TGTGCCAGCAGCTTAAGAGGGCAGGGGGCCTACAATGAGCAGTTCTTC
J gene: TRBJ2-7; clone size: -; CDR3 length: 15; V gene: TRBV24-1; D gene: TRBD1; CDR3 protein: CATSDGTGESYEQYF; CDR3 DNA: TGTGCCACCAGTGACGGGACAGGGGAGTCCTACGAGCAGTACTTC
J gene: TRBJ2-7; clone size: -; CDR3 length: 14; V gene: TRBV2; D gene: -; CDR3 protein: CASSEVRGTYEQYF; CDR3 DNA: TGTGCCAGCAGTGAAGTGCGGGGAACCTACGAGCAGTACTTC